The source of this T cell receptor beta chain is a study of cytomegalovirus exposure and HLA in healthy donors. Study details: Among about 400 genotyped donors, more than 65% fell in the Caucasian-associated ancestry cluster. Study-wide results and limits: Cytomegalovirus association was assigned to more than 150 TCR beta chains. Common viral pathogens seemed to be connected with several of the most significant clusters, according to a later analysis. A later analysis reportedly found that, within productive TCRs, an Asian-associated ancestry cluster had fewer N-insertions than the mean observed across the approximately 660 donors.

Per the germline V gene, CDR1 is SGHDT and CDR2 is YYEEEE. V trimming: 4 bases; J trimming: 4 bases; junction bases outside the gene matches: 10. The CDR3 runs to 15 residues. The PCR was carried out with 60 Vbeta primers and 13 Jbeta primers. Generated by immunoSEQ multiplex PCR, the TCRdb table keeps only in-frame clones and is missing some. Seen here are about 110,000 clones, roughly three fifths observed once, and the top ten hold 3.8%. Concerning this clone: Its antigen remains unidentified.

Specimen: PBMCs. The rearrangement uses TRBV5-6 and TRBJ1-2; 7 positions match TRBD1. The sequence derives from a man aged 30-40 years in good health and CMV-seropositive. The CDR3 coding sequence is TGTGCCAGCAGCGGCGGGACAGAAGGATTCTATGGCTACACCTTC. Translation: CASSGGTEGFYGYTF.